This T cell receptor (beta chain) is from a study of OX40 agonist ivuxolimab in advanced cancers. Sequencing was performed with immunoSEQ multiplex PCR; in TCRdb, only in-frame clones are kept and a portion is missing. Altogether approximately 47,000 clones are present, about 81% being singletons, with the ten largest covering roughly 7%. The CDR3 sequence is 18 residues long. The germline V gene encodes CDR1 SEHNR and CDR2 FQNEAQ (reference sequence). Trimming cost V 1 base and J 5 bases; bases outside gene matches: 14. The chain employs TRBV7-9 and TRBJ2-5, with TRBD1 identical over 9 bases. The source of this sequence is an adult with an advanced solid tumor such as melanoma, head and neck, liver or kidney cancer. The input for sequencing was CD4+ or CD8+ T cells sorted from blood, taken in a trial of the OX40 agonist ivuxolimab. CDR3 sequence reads: CASSLVWAGTGSLETQYF. In nucleotides, the CDR3 is TGTGCCAGCAGCTTAGTTTGGGCCGGGACAGGGTCTTTGGAGACCCAGTACTTC.